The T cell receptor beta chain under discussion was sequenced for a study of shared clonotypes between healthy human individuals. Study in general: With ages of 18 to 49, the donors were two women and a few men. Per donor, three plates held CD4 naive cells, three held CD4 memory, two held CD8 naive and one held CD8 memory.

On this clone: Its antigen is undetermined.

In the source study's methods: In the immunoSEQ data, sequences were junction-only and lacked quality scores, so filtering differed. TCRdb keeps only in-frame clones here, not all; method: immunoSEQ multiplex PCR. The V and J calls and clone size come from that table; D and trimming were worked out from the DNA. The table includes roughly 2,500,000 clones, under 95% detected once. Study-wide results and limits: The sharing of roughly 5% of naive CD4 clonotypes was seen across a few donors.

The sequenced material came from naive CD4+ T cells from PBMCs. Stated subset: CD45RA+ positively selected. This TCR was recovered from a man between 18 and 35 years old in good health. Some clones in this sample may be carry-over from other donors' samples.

The chain's CDR3 is CASSRGTILSNYGYTF. The CDR3 DNA follows: TGTGCCAGTAGTCGGGGAACGATCCTCTCCAACTATGGCTACACCTTC. The rearrangement links TRBV19 to TRBJ1-2; no reliable D call. The CDR3 spans 16 residues. Trimming pared 5 bases from V and 2 bases from J, leaving 18 bases between. Germline CDR1 LNHDA, CDR2 SQIVND (reference sequence).